The clone carrying this TCR beta chain came up a few times. V was clipped by 0 bases and J by 2 bases; unmatched bases: 3. Germline V lookup: CDR1 SSHAT, CDR2 FNYEAQ (reference sequence). CDR3 length equals 15 residues. Healthy donors had no documented immune events, such as infections, while sampled. These data belong to a study of identifying expanded T cells in peripheral blood. Profiling relied on immunoSEQ multiplex PCR, and the TCRdb table lists in-frame clones only, not all of them. The table records about 100,000 clones, around 90% of them present only once. This TCR derives from a person aged 18 to 75 in good health. V usage is TRBV7-7 and J usage is TRBJ2-5; 7 nucleotides match TRBD2. Material: blood. Written as DNA, the CDR3 is TGTGCCAGCAGCTTAGCTGGGCGGGGGCAAGAGACCCAGTACTTC. Residues: CASSLAGRGQETQYF.